This passage covers 11 T cell receptor beta chains from one sample sequenced in a study of blood T cell repertoires in COVID-19. Repertoires were generated with immunoSEQ multiplex PCR, while TCRdb's copy carries only in-frame clones and drops some. This repertoire shows approximately 120,000 clones, about three quarters found once; its top ten account for approximately 2.1%. The sample taken for sequencing was peripheral blood. The receptors originated from a woman in her 70s with acute or convalescent COVID-19.

This clone is a singleton in its sample. V is TRBV10-1 and J is TRBJ2-1, with 7 bases matching TRBD2. CDR1 and CDR2 from the germline V gene are WNHNN and SYGVQD (reference sequence). V was clipped by 5 bases and J by 5 bases; unmatched bases: 9. This CDR3 is 15 amino acids long. The CDR3 sequence: CASSFSGSGNNEQFF. The CDR3 DNA sequence: TGCGCCAGCAGTTTTAGCGGGTCCGGGAACAATGAGCAGTTCTTC.

This rearrangement joins TRBV19 to TRBJ1-4, with 9 bases matching TRBD1. The CDR3 consists of 15 residues. Germline V CDR1 and CDR2: LNHDA, SQIVND (reference sequence). Germline trimming cut 4 bases from V and 5 bases from J; bases unmatched to any gene: 5. The CDR3 DNA sequence: TGTGCCAGTAGTAACGCGGGACAGGGAAATGAAAAACTGTTTTTT. Translated, it gives CASSNAGQGNEKLFF.

The CDR3 nucleotides read TGTGCCAGCAGCGTTCCAGGGGAACCCTATGGCTACACCTTC. This sequence encodes CASSVPGEPYGYTF. The rearrangement joins TRBV5-4 to TRBJ1-2; tentatively, D is TRBD1 (6 bases). This CDR3 has 14 amino acids. The V and J ends lost 4 bases and 4 bases respectively, with 14 bases between them. CDR1 SGHNT and CDR2 YYREEE come from the germline V gene (reference sequence).

The rearrangement uses TRBV24-1 and TRBJ1-5, with 7 bases aligning to TRBD1. Per germline, CDR1 KGHDR and CDR2 SFDVKD. J gave up 4 bases and V 9 bases, and 2 bases lay outside the gene matches. The CDR3 covers 12 residues. The CDR3, as DNA: TGTGCCACCCAGACAGGGAATCAGCCCCAGCATTTT. Amino acid sequence: CATQTGNQPQHF.

On this clone: The junction departs from the called germline gene at one end, perhaps through a read error. This chain links TRBV14 with TRBJ1-2; a possible D gene is TRBD1 (5 bases). CDR3 length: 15 amino acids. From germline, CDR1 is SGHDN and CDR2 FVKESK. The CDR3 coding sequence is TGTGCCAGCAGCCAAGACGTGACGGGGGACTACGGCTACACCTTC. This sequence encodes CASSQDVTGDYGYTF.

This clone was detected only a few times. The V gene is TRBV2, the J gene TRBJ1-3, with 7 positions matching TRBD1. CDR1 SNHLY and CDR2 FYNNEI come from the germline V gene. The CDR3 is 14 amino acids. V trimming: 6 bases; J trimming: 3 bases; junction bases outside the gene matches: 5. CDR3 nucleotides: TGTGCCAGCAGCTCCAACAGGGGTGGAAACACCATATATTTT. The encoded protein is CASSSNRGGNTIYF.

The CDR3, as DNA: TGTGCCAGCAGCTTAGGGCAGATGATAGAGACCCAGTACTTC. Amino acids: CASSLGQMIETQYF. The gene calls are TRBV7-8 and TRBJ2-5; unclear D gene. Looked up from germline, CDR1 is SGHVS and CDR2 is FQNEAQ. The germline V and J ends were trimmed by 1 base and 4 bases, with 10 bases remaining between them. The CDR3 consists of 14 residues.

This rearrangement joins TRBV19 to TRBJ1-2, with no clear D. The V end was cut by 7 bases, the J end by 7 bases, with 10 bases between. This CDR3 contains 11 residues. Germline V gene data show CDR1 as LNHDA and CDR2 as SQIVND (reference sequence). Written as DNA, the CDR3 is TGTGCCAGTACAGGTTCGGCTGGCTACACCTTC. Translating it yields CASTGSAGYTF.

This clone was detected only a few times. The V call is TRBV6-5, the J call TRBJ2-3; possible D gene TRBD2, 5 bases. Between the trimmed V and J ends, which lost 5 bases and 3 bases, there was a span of 15 bases. The germline V gene encodes CDR1 MNHEY and CDR2 SVGAGI. The CDR3 spans 15 residues. The CDR3, as DNA: TGTGCCAGCAGTCCCCTAGCTAGGAGGACAGATACGCAGTATTTT. It specifies CASSPLARRTDTQYF.

V usage is TRBV25-1 and J usage is TRBJ2-1, with a possible D match to TRBD1 (5 bases). Germline lookup yields CDR1 MGHDK and CDR2 SYGVNS. This CDR3 has 13 residues. The ends were cut back, 4 bases at V and 5 bases at J, with 9 bases in the middle. The CDR3 reads CASSVGENNEQFF. The CDR3 nucleotides read TGTGCCAGCAGTGTAGGGGAAAACAATGAGCAGTTCTTC.

The table lists this clone with a few counts. J is TRBJ2-3 and V is TRBV7-9; 10 positions match TRBD2. The CDR3 has 16 residues. CDR1 is SEHNR, CDR2 FQNEAQ, per germline (reference sequence). Losses at the gene ends were 5 bases for V and 0 bases for J; bases not matched to a gene: 5. The CDR3 region has the DNA TGTGCCAGCAGCAAGGGGACTAGCGAAAGCACAGATACGCAGTATTTT. Its protein is CASSKGTSESTDTQYF.